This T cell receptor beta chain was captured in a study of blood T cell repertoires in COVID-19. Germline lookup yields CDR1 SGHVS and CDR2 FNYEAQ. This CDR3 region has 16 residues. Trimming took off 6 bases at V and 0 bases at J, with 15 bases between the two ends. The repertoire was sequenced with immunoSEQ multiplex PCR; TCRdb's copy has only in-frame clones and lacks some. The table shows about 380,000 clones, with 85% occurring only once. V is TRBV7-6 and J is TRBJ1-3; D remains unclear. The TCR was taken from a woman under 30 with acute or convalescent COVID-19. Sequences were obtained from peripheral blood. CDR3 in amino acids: CASSPRVPSSGNTIYF. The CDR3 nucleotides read TGTGCCAGCAGTCCCCGGGTCCCGAGCTCTGGAAACACCATATATTTT. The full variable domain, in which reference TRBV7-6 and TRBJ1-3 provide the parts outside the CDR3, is GAGVSQSPRYKVTKRGQDVALRCDPISGHVSLYWYRQALGQGPEFLTYFNYEAQQDKSGLPNDRFSAERPEGSISTLTIQRTEQRDSAMYRCASSPRVPSSGNTIYFGEGSWLTVV.